These T cell receptor beta chains were read from a single sample in a study of Ad26.COV2.S vaccination and SARS-CoV-2 variants. Assay used: immunoSEQ multiplex PCR; TCRdb lists only in-frame clones, some missing. The repertoire holds some 480,000 clones, with around 85% as singletons. Material: peripheral blood, obtained in a trial of Ad26.COV2.S vaccine versus placebo. These receptors originate from a person aged 18 to 65 who received the Ad26.COV2.S COVID-19 vaccine or a placebo. Each CDR3 is given without its conserved first and last residue. Each record gives: V gene, J gene, CDR3 protein.

>TRBV4-2|TRBJ2-2
ASSARVGDSANTGELF
>TRBV7-9|TRBJ2-1
ASSRTPSGSPYNEQF
>TRBV19|TRBJ2-1
ASSPPTGRAKYEQF
>TRBV4-2|TRBJ2-1
ASSQDRGQGINEQF
>TRBV7-2|TRBJ2-1
ASSPTRRAGVNEQF
>TRBV21-1|TRBJ1-5
ASRGDNQPQH
>TRBV14|TRBJ2-1
ASSQQRERWYNEQF
>TRBV28|TRBJ1-1
ASSNYGVLILTEAF
>TRBV27|TRBJ1-2
ASSLTSSGTALYGYT
>TRBV7-6|TRBJ2-1
ASSLRLTSGRSGEQF
>TRBV5-1|TRBJ2-6
ASSLDQGITGANVLT
>TRBV11-3|TRBJ1-1
ASSLEQGAEAF
>TRBV6-5|TRBJ1-1
ASRDILNTEAF
>TRBV30|TRBJ2-7
AWSGGNPGAYEQY
>TRBV6-1|TRBJ2-5
ASSELGTRRETQY
>TRBV18|TRBJ2-5
ASSPLDETQY
>TRBV19|TRBJ1-3
ASSKAGVGNTIY
>TRBV9|TRBJ2-7
ASSVGSGSLDEQY
>TRBV19|TRBJ1-5
ASSIDPTVQPQH
>TRBV2|TRBJ1-1
ASSEHWGNTEAF
>TRBV28|TRBJ2-7
ASSLGRENEQY
>TRBV13|TRBJ2-3
ASSLGWESGTDTQY
>TRBV6-2/TRBV6-3|TRBJ1-5
ASSYSAPQPQH
>TRBV10-3|TRBJ2-1
ASTGTVFDNEQF
>TRBV30|TRBJ1-2
AWSVRGVGYGYT
>TRBV30|TRBJ1-2
AYGTVYGYT
>TRBV14|TRBJ1-3
ASSQQTTSGNTIY
>TRBV11-3|TRBJ2-2
ASSLGTGANTGELF
>TRBV7-2|TRBJ2-1
ASSRTGTSGYNEQF